A single sample gave rise to the 17 T cell receptor beta chains below, sequenced in a study of blood T cell repertoires in COVID-19. Data came from immunoSEQ multiplex PCR; TCRdb stores just in-frame clones and leaves some out. Of 220,000 or so clones listed, 70% to 90% are singletons. Sequencing was performed on peripheral blood. The receptors derive from a woman between 45 and 65 years old with COVID-19, enrolled during active disease.

CDR3 nucleotide sequence: TGCGCCAGCAGCGTCGGACAGGGCATTTCCCCCGAAAAACTGTTTTTT. It is translated as CASSVGQGISPEKLFF. The genes are TRBV5-1 and TRBJ1-4, with TRBD1 identical over 8 bases. This CDR3 is built from 16 residues. In germline, CDR1 is SGHRS, CDR2 YFSETQ. Trimming removed 4 bases from V and 8 bases from J; junction bases left unmatched: 13.

The chain uses TRBV6-5 and TRBJ1-4, with 7 bases identical to TRBD1. Germline CDR1 MNHEY, CDR2 SVGAGI. V lost 4 bases, J lost 12 bases, and 11 bases stayed unmatched. The CDR3 totals 14 residues. The CDR3 DNA reads as TGTGCCAGCAGTTGGGACAGTTCCATCAGAGAACTGTTTTTT. Translated: CASSWDSSIRELFF.

V and J are TRBV9 and TRBJ1-5; D gene unclear. The CDR3 is made up of 11 amino acids. V gave up 8 bases and J gave up 9 bases, with 12 bases separating them. The V gene's germline CDR1 is SGDLS and CDR2 YYNGEE. This chain's CDR3 is CARASHAPQHF. DNA of the CDR3: TGTGCCAGAGCATCCCATGCGCCCCAGCATTTT.

The chain carries TRBV3-1 (or the pseudogene TRBV3-2) and TRBJ2-1, with 7 bases aligning to TRBD2. Germline lookup yields CDR1 LGHDT and CDR2 YNNKEL (reference sequence). The CDR3 has 13 amino acids. The ends lost 2 bases at V and 8 bases at J; junction bases unmatched: 3. This chain's CDR3 is CASSQWGGDEQFF. CDR3 bases: TGTGCCAGCAGCCAATGGGGGGGAGATGAGCAGTTCTTC.

The chain carries TRBV7-8 and TRBJ1-1, with TRBD1 identical over 9 bases. This CDR3 has 13 amino acids. Trimming removed 1 base from V and 10 bases from J; junction bases left unmatched: 4. CDR1 is SGHVS and CDR2 is FQNEAQ in the germline V gene. CDR3: CASSLEGQGRAFF. The CDR3 nucleotides are TGTGCCAGCAGCTTAGAGGGACAGGGTAGAGCTTTCTTT. Full variable domain (rest looked up from reference TRBV7-8 and TRBJ1-1): GAGVSQSPRYKVAKRGQDVALRCDPISGHVSLFWYQQALGQGPEFLTYFQNEAQLDKSGLPSDRFFAERPEGSVSTLKIQRTQQEDSAVYLCASSLEGQGRAFFGQGTRLTVV.

The CDR3 bases are TGTGCCAGCAGTTGGAGCAGCTCTGGAAACACCATATATTTT. Protein sequence: CASSWSSSGNTIYF. V usage is TRBV27 and J usage is TRBJ1-3; D ambiguous. Trimming took 4 bases from V and 0 from J, leaving 7 bases between them. This CDR3 comprises 14 residues. Germline V gene sequence: CDR1 MNHEY, CDR2 SMNVEV (reference sequence).

This chain links TRBV18 with TRBJ2-7, with D hard to call. The CDR3 covers 14 residues. V was clipped by 3 bases and J by 2 bases, with 11 bases between them. The germline gives CDR1 KGHSH, CDR2 LQKENI. The CDR3 reads CASSPKTPTYEQYF. The DNA for the CDR3 is TGTGCCAGCTCACCGAAGACACCAACCTACGAGCAGTACTTC.

The chain has TRBV9 and TRBJ2-2, with D unresolved. CDR1 SGDLS and CDR2 YYNGEE come from the germline V gene. The germline V and J ends were trimmed by 4 bases and 7 bases, with 17 bases remaining between them. CDR3 length equals 15 residues. CDR3: CASSTKTSSGGELFF. The CDR3 DNA reads TGTGCCAGCAGCACTAAAACGAGTTCCGGCGGGGAGCTGTTTTTT.

J is TRBJ2-5 and V is TRBV11-2, with a possible D match to TRBD2 (6 bases). Trimming left V 1 base short and J 1 base short, with 10 bases between. CDR1 is SGHAT and CDR2 is FQNNGV in the germline V gene. The CDR3 runs to 15 residues. The CDR3 here is CASSLGAGTQETQYF. The CDR3 bases are TGTGCCAGCAGCTTAGGGGCGGGGACCCAAGAGACCCAGTACTTC.

The DNA of the CDR3 is TGTGCCAGCAGTGAACAGGGGGCTGGAAACACCATATATTTT. Protein sequence: CASSEQGAGNTIYF. V usage is TRBV6-1 and J usage is TRBJ1-3; 7 bases fit TRBD1. Germline loops: CDR1 MNHNS, CDR2 SASEGT. V shed 2 bases, J shed 2 bases, and the junction held 0 bases outside the gene matches. This CDR3 has 14 residues.

This clone has a handful of counts. This sequence joins TRBV7-2 and TRBJ1-2, with 12 bases identical to TRBD1. CDR3 length equals 19 residues. The germline V gene encodes CDR1 SGHTA and CDR2 FQGNSA. V shed 1 base, J shed 5 bases, and the junction held 14 bases outside the gene matches. The CDR3 loop reads CASSLESPGQGASWYGYTF. In DNA form, the CDR3 reads TGTGCCAGCAGCTTAGAGAGTCCGGGACAGGGGGCGTCTTGGTATGGCTACACCTTC. The full variable domain, completed using reference TRBV7-2 and TRBJ1-2, is GAGVSQSPSNKVTEKGKDVELRCDPISGHTALYWYRQSLGQGLEFLIYFQGNSAPDKSGLPSDRFSAERTGGSVSTLTIQRTQQEDSAVYLCASSLESPGQGASWYGYTFGSGTRLTVV.

This clone was counted only a few times. The chain joins TRBV7-2 to TRBJ1-1; D is unclear. The CDR3 has 13 residues. CDR1 and CDR2 from the germline V gene are SGHTA and FQGNSA. V lost 6 bases and J lost 4, with 12 bases in between. The CDR3 sequence is CASSTTRGTEAFF. In DNA form, the CDR3 reads TGTGCCAGCAGTACCACACGGGGCACTGAAGCTTTCTTT.

The chain recombines TRBV21-1 with TRBJ2-7; the D call of TRBD1 is as the table states it, not checked on the DNA. TRBV21-1 is flagged as a pseudogene. The CDR3 contains 17 residues. The CDR3 DNA reads as TGTGCCAGCAGCATCCCCTATAAAGGGGGCGCAGGAACCGAGCAGTACTTC. As protein: CASSIPYKGGAGTEQYF.

The J gene is TRBJ1-1, the V gene TRBV6-6, with D hard to call. Looked up from germline, CDR1 is MNHNY and CDR2 is SVGAGI (reference sequence). Trimming took 0 bases from V and 3 from J, leaving 8 bases between them. This CDR3 is 14 amino acids long. CDR3 region: CASSYSDGDTEAFF. The CDR3 DNA is TGTGCCAGCAGTTACTCGGACGGGGACACTGAAGCTTTCTTT.

The chain has TRBV30 and TRBJ1-5, with TRBD1 identical over 8 bases. The V gene end was trimmed by 2 bases and the J gene end by 4 bases; junction bases not matched to a gene: 13. This CDR3 is built from 17 residues. CDR1 and CDR2 (germline): GTSNPN, SVGIG (reference sequence). The CDR3 sequence: CAWSIGQGGVANQPQHF. The CDR3 DNA sequence: TGTGCCTGGAGTATAGGACAGGGAGGTGTAGCTAATCAGCCCCAGCATTTT.

J is TRBJ2-5 and V is TRBV7-7; 7 bases align to TRBD1. The CDR3 loop spans 14 amino acids. CDR1 is SSHAT and CDR2 is FNYEAQ in the germline V gene (reference sequence). J gave up 5 bases and V 1 base, and 4 bases lay outside the gene matches. The CDR3, as DNA: TGTGCCAGCAGCTTAGGGACAGGCTCGGAGACCCAGTACTTC. Amino acids: CASSLGTGSETQYF.

This CDR3 is CASSFGGPDTQYF. The DNA for the CDR3 is TGTGCCAGCAGTTTTGGAGGCCCAGATACGCAGTATTTT. The rearrangement links TRBV28 to TRBJ2-3; TRBD2 is a possible D gene (5 bases). Germline V CDR1 and CDR2: MDHEN, SYDVKM. The length of the CDR3 is 13 residues. V was shortened by 3 bases and J by 4 bases, with 8 bases between the two germline ends. Together with reference TRBV28 and TRBJ2-3, the CDR3 gives the full variable domain: DVKVTQSSRYLVKRTGEKVFLECVQDMDHENMFWYRQDPGLGLRLIYFSYDVKMKEKGDIPEGYSVSREKKERFSLILESASTNQTSMYLCASSFGGPDTQYFGPGTRLTVL.